This T cell receptor beta chain was retrieved from a study of T cells in Graves' hyperthyroidism and ophthalmopathy. CDR1 LNHDA and CDR2 SQIVND come from the germline V gene (reference sequence). The CDR3 is 13 amino acids. Trimming took 1 base from V and 5 from J, leaving 5 bases between them. The source material, RNA transcripts, was used to amplify TCR beta CDR3 regions. In the first-round RT-PCR of the TCR CDR3, the HTBI primer set was used. TCRdb fed the multiplex PCR reads into MiXCR, producing one record per CDR3 protein. The sample has almost 600,000 distinct CDR3 sequences; around 13% are singletons.

Specimen: blood. The genes are TRBV19 and TRBJ2-2; D is unresolved. The clonotype originates from a woman younger than 45 with Graves' hyperthyroidism that later progressed to Graves' ophthalmopathy. The CDR3 here is CASSIADTGELFF. For the CDR3, the DNA is TGTGCCAGTAGTATAGCGGATACCGGGGAGCTGTTTTTT.